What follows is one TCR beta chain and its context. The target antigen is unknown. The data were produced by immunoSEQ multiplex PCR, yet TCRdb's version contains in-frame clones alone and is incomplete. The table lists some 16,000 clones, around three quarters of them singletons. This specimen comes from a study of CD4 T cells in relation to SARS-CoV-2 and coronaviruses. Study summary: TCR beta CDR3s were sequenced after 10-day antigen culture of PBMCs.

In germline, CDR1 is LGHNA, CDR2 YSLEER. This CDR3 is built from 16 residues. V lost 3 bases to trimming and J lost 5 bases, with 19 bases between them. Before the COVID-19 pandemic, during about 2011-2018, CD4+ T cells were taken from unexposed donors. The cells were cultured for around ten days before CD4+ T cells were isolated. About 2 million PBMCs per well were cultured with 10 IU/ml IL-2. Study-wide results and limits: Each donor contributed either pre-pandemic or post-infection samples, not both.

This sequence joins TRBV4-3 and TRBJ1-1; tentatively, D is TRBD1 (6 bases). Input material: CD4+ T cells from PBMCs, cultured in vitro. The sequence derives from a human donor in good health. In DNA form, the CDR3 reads TGCGCCAGCAGCCAGAAACGGGGGCTGCGGGGAACTGAAGCTTTCTTT. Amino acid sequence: CASSQKRGLRGTEAFF.